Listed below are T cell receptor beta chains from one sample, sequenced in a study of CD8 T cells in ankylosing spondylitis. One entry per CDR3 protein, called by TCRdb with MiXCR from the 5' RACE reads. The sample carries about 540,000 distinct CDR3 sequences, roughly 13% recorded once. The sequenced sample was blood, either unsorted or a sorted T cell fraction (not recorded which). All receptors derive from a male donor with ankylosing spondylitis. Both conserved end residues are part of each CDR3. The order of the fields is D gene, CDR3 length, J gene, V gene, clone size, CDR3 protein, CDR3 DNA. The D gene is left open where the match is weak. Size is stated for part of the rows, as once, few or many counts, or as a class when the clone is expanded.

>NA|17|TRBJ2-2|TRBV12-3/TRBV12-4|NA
CASSLSVGLAVTGELFF
TGTGCCAGCAGTTTAAGTGTTGGTCTGGCGGTCACCGGGGAGCTGTTTTTT
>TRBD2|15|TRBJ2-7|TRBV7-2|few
CASSLRLAGIYEQYF
TGTGCCAGCAGCTTACGTCTAGCGGGGATCTACGAGCAGTACTTC
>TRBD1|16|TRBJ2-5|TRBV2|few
CASSEEGTGGAETQYF
TGTGCCAGCAGTGAAGAGGGCACAGGGGGCGCGGAGACCCAGTACTTC
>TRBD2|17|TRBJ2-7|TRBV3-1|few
CASSHEPLADRTYEQYF
TGTGCCAGCAGCCATGAGCCACTAGCGGATCGAACCTACGAGCAGTACTTC
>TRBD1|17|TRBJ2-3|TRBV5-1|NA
CASSPEIRQGSTDTQYF
TGCGCCAGCAGCCCGGAGATTCGACAGGGCAGCACAGATACGCAGTATTTT
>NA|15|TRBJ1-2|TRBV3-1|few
CASSQDPARNYGYTF
TGTGCCAGCAGCCAAGACCCGGCACGTAACTATGGCTACACCTTC
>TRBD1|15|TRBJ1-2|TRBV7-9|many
CASSSRDRGDYGYTF
TGTGCCAGCAGCTCCCGGGACAGGGGTGACTATGGCTACACCTTC
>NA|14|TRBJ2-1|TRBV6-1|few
CASSELARFNEQFF
TGTGCCAGCAGTGAACTGGCCAGGTTCAATGAGCAGTTCTTC
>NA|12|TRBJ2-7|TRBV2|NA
CASSGGVYEQYF
TGTGCCAGCAGTGGGGGTGTCTACGAGCAGTACTTC
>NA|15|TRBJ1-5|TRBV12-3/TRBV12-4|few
CASRASGGGNQPQHF
TGTGCCAGCAGGGCCTCCGGGGGGGGCAATCAGCCCCAGCATTTT
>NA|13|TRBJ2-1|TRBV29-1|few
CSVGRTTGDEQFF
TGCAGCGTTGGGCGGACCACCGGAGATGAGCAGTTCTTC
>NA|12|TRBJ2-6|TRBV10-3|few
CAMRSGANVLTF
TGTGCCATGCGATCTGGGGCCAACGTCCTGACTTTC
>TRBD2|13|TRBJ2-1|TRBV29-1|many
CSVGAGPYNEQFF
TGCAGCGTTGGAGCGGGACCCTACAATGAGCAGTTCTTC
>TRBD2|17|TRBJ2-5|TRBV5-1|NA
CASRGGTSGSPTETQYF
TGCGCCAGCAGGGGGGGGACTAGCGGGAGTCCGACGGAGACCCAGTACTTC
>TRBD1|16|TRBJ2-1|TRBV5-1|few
CASSLAPTGAYNEQFF
TGCGCCAGCAGCTTGGCACCGACAGGGGCCTACAATGAGCAGTTCTTC
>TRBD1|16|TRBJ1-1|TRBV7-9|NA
CASSRGTGALNTEAFF
TGTGCCAGCAGCAGAGGGACAGGGGCCCTGAACACTGAAGCTTTCTTT
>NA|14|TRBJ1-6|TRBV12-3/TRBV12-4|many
CASSLSSYNSPLHF
TGTGCCAGCAGTTTAAGCTCCTATAATTCACCCCTCCACTTT
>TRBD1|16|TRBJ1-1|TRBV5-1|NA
CASSYRQGVGNTEAFF
TGCGCCAGCAGCTACAGACAGGGGGTCGGGAACACTGAAGCTTTCTTT
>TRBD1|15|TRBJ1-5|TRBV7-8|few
CASSPQGVPYQPQHF
TGTGCCAGCAGCCCACAGGGGGTTCCTTATCAGCCCCAGCATTTT
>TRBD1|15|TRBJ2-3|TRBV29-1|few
CSVEPRTGFTDTQYF
TGCAGCGTTGAACCTCGGACAGGGTTCACAGATACGCAGTATTTT
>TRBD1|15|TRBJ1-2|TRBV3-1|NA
CASSRTGGSPGGYTF
TGTGCCAGCAGCCGGACAGGGGGCTCGCCGGGTGGCTACACCTTC
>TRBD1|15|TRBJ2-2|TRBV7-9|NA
CASSSNRGLTGELFF
TGTGCCAGCAGCTCAAACAGGGGGCTCACCGGGGAGCTGTTTTTT
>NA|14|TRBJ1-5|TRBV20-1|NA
CSARDPRRLQPQHF
TGCAGTGCTAGAGACCCCAGGAGACTTCAGCCCCAGCATTTT
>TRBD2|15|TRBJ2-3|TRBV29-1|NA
CSAGTTLASRDTQYF
TGCAGCGCTGGGACTACCCTCGCGTCTAGAGATACGCAGTATTTT
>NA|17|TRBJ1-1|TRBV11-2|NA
CASSLDPGGVGWTEAFF
TGTGCCAGCAGCTTAGATCCCGGGGGCGTCGGATGGACTGAAGCTTTCTTT
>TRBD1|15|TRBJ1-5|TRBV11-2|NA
CASSQQGEGNQPQHF
TGTGCCAGCAGCCAACAGGGGGAAGGGAATCAGCCCCAGCATTTT
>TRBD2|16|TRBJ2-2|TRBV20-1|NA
CSARLSGSRGTGELFF
TGCAGTGCTAGACTAAGCGGGAGCCGCGGCACCGGGGAGCTGTTTTTT
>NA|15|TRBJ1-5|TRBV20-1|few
CSARDPTGRGQPQHF
TGCAGTGCTAGAGACCCGACGGGGAGGGGTCAGCCCCAGCATTTT
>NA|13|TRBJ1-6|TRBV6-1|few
CASSPRPNSPLHF
TGTGCCAGCAGTCCCCGACCTAATTCACCCCTCCACTTT
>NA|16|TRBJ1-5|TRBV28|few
CASSLPGSYSNQPQHF
TGTGCCAGCAGCCTTCCGGGATCTTATAGCAATCAGCCCCAGCATTTT
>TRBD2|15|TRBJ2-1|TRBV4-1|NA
CASSSGLVGYNEQFF
TGCGCCAGCAGCTCTGGACTAGTCGGATACAATGAGCAGTTCTTC
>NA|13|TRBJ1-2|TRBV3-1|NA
CASSYGTGYGYTF
TGTGCCAGCAGCTACGGGACGGGCTATGGCTACACCTTC
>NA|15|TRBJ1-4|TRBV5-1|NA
CASSLNSRTNEKLFF
TGCGCCAGCAGCTTAAACTCCCGAACTAATGAAAAACTGTTTTTT
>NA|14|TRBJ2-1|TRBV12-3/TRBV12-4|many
CASSPRGEYNEQFF
TGTGCCAGCAGCCCCAGGGGGGAGTACAATGAGCAGTTCTTC
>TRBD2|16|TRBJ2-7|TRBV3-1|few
CASSPQGLAGYYEQYF
TGTGCCAGCAGCCCGCAGGGACTAGCGGGCTACTACGAGCAGTACTTC
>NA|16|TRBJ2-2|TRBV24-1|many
CATSDPTEEVTGELFF
TGTGCCACCAGTGATCCAACTGAGGAGGTCACCGGGGAGCTGTTTTTT
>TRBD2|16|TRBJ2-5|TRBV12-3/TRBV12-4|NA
CASSPPSGSPQETQYF
TGTGCCAGCAGTCCTCCCAGCGGGAGTCCGCAAGAGACCCAGTACTTC
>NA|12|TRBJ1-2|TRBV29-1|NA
CSARSLYYGYTF
TGCAGCGCCCGGTCATTATACTATGGCTACACCTTC
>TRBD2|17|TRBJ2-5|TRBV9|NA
CASSPFGPSGIQETQYF
TGTGCCAGCAGCCCTTTTGGTCCTAGCGGAATTCAAGAGACCCAGTACTTC
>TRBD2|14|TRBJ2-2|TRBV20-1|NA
CSASSGSGIGELFF
TGCAGTGCTTCTAGCGGGAGTGGGATCGGGGAGCTGTTTTTT
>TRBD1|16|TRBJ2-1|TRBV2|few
CASSENGGTGVNEQFF
TGTGCCAGCAGTGAAAACGGAGGGACAGGGGTCAATGAGCAGTTCTTC
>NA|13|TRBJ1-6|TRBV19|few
CASSLYGTSPLHF
TGTGCCAGTAGCCTGTATGGGACTTCACCCCTCCACTTT
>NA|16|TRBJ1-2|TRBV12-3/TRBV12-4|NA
CASSLRATSLNYGYTF
TGTGCCAGCAGTTTAAGGGCAACATCTCTTAACTATGGCTACACCTTC